This is a list of T cell receptor beta chains from one sample in a study. TCRdb reprocessed the reads with MiXCR, giving one entry per CDR3 protein. Seen here are over 14,000 distinct CDR3 sequences, about 35% observed once, and the top ten hold about 16%. Sequenced: blood. The source of these receptors is a human donor. Both conserved end residues are part of each CDR3. The D gene is left open where the match is weak. Clone size is stated in some rows and not others, as once, few, many or a class when expanded.

>NA|TRBV6-2/TRBV6-3|15|medium-sized|TRBJ2-1
CASSPLTGYSNEQFF
TGTGCCAGCAGTCCACTTACAGGGTACAGCAATGAGCAGTTCTTC
>NA|TRBV29-1|17|NA|TRBJ1-2
CSSSISGRGGTIYGYTF
TGCAGCAGTTCGATAAGCGGCCGTGGAGGGACAATATATGGCTACACCTTC
>NA|TRBV18|13|NA|TRBJ2-3
CASSPVRGDTQYF
TGTGCCAGCTCACCAGTCAGGGGAGATACGCAGTATTTT
>TRBD1|TRBV29-1|13|medium-sized|TRBJ1-1
CSVQGAEGTEAFF
TGCAGCGTTCAGGGGGCTGAGGGCACTGAAGCTTTCTTT
>NA|TRBV4-3|12|NA|TRBJ1-1
CASSQMRTEAFF
TGCGCCAGCAGCCAAATGCGTACTGAAGCTTTCTTT
>TRBD1|TRBV14|15|once|TRBJ2-5
CASSQIGTAKETQYF
TGTGCCAGCAGCCAGATAGGGACAGCGAAAGAGACCCAGTACTTC
>NA|TRBV14|16|medium-sized|TRBJ1-1
CASSQRRGTVNTEAFF
TGTGCCAGCAGCCAACGCCGCGGGACGGTGAACACTGAAGCTTTCTTT
>TRBD1|TRBV5-1|16|many|TRBJ1-6
CASSLVTGGLGSPLHF
TGCGCCAGCAGCTTGGTTACAGGGGGCTTGGGATCACCCCTCCACTTT
>NA|TRBV29-1|13|many|TRBJ1-5
CSVGEGIGQPQHF
TGCAGCGTGGGGGAGGGGATAGGGCAGCCCCAGCATTTT
>NA|TRBV4-1|15|NA|TRBJ1-4
CASSQDGSTNEKLFF
TGCGCCAGCAGCCAGGACGGGTCAACTAATGAAAAACTGTTTTTT
>NA|TRBV24-1|15|NA|TRBJ2-7
CATSSTPGPSYEQYF
TGTGCCACCAGTTCAACCCCGGGACCATCCTACGAGCAGTACTTC
>NA|TRBV5-1|14|medium-sized|TRBJ1-5
CASSEGVSNQPQHF
TGCGCCAGCAGCGAAGGGGTTAGCAATCAGCCCCAGCATTTT
>NA|TRBV4-3|14|medium-sized|TRBJ2-7
CASSPGLHSYEQYF
TGCGCCAGCAGCCCCGGGCTTCATTCCTACGAGCAGTACTTC
>NA|TRBV14|13|NA|TRBJ1-1
CASGYGRNTEAFF
TGTGCCAGCGGTTATGGGAGGAACACTGAAGCTTTCTTT
>NA|TRBV20-1|14|NA|TRBJ1-5
CSARDSGVGQPQHF
TGCAGTGCTAGAGACTCAGGGGTAGGGCAGCCCCAGCATTTT
>TRBD1|TRBV29-1|13|medium-sized|TRBJ1-5
CSVGQGGSQPQHF
TGCAGCGTTGGACAGGGTGGGAGTCAGCCCCAGCATTTT
>TRBD1|TRBV14|16|NA|TRBJ1-1
CASSRATGSGSTEAFF
TGTGCCAGCAGCCGAGCGACAGGGAGTGGCAGCACTGAAGCTTTCTTT
>TRBD2|TRBV4-3|19|many|TRBJ2-4
CASSQEGSGRVTAKNIQYF
TGCGCCAGCAGCCAGGAAGGTAGCGGGAGGGTCACGGCCAAAAACATTCAGTACTTC
>NA|TRBV29-1|15|many|TRBJ1-1
CSVRPGWGMNTEAFF
TGCAGCGTTCGACCGGGGTGGGGCATGAACACTGAAGCTTTCTTT
>NA|TRBV23-1|18|NA|TRBJ1-1
CASSSISGRHGGITEAFF
TGCGCCAGCAGTTCGATAAGCGGCCGCCATGGAGGGATCACTGAAGCTTTCTTT
>TRBD1|TRBV4-3|15|medium-sized|TRBJ2-7
CASSQDWDRLNEQYF
TGCGCCAGCAGCCAAGATTGGGACAGGTTAAACGAGCAGTACTTC
>TRBD2|TRBV14|15|many|TRBJ2-7
CASSQAGTSGSKQYF
TGTGCCAGCAGCCAAGCCGGGACTAGCGGGAGCAAGCAGTACTTC
>NA|TRBV18|13|many|TRBJ1-1
CASSQQANTEAFF
TGTGCCAGCTCACAACAGGCGAACACTGAAGCTTTCTTT
>NA|TRBV4-2|13|medium-sized|TRBJ2-7
CASSQTLRTEQYF
TGTGCCAGCAGCCAGACCCTCCGAACCGAGCAGTACTTC
>NA|TRBV20-1|16|NA|TRBJ1-1
CSASSGVVGMNTEAFF
TGCAGTGCTAGCTCGGGGGTAGTTGGGATGAACACTGAAGCTTTCTTT
>TRBD2|TRBV4-3|17|many|TRBJ2-1
CASSQDPLTSGRNEQFF
TGCGCCAGCAGCCAAGATCCGTTGACTAGCGGCCGAAATGAGCAGTTCTTC
>TRBD1|TRBV29-1|13|medium-sized|TRBJ2-5
CSVGGGQGETQYF
TGCAGCGTAGGGGGTGGACAGGGAGAGACCCAGTACTTC
>NA|TRBV20-1|13|few|TRBJ2-2
CSARSSDTGELFF
TGCAGTGCTAGATCTAGTGACACCGGGGAGCTGTTTTTT
>TRBD1|TRBV29-1|12|many|TRBJ1-2
CSVGTGNYGYTF
TGCAGCGTTGGGACAGGGAACTATGGCTACACCTTC
>TRBD2|TRBV4-3|17|many|TRBJ2-3
CASSQDPLAGGSDTQYF
TGCGCCAGCAGCCAAGATCCACTAGCGGGAGGGTCAGATACGCAGTATTTT
>NA|TRBV20-1|15|many|TRBJ2-1
CSARERADQYNEQFF
TGCAGTGCTAGAGAACGAGCGGACCAGTACAATGAGCAGTTCTTC
>TRBD1|TRBV12-3/TRBV12-4|15|many|TRBJ1-6
CASSSSDRVNSPLHF
TGTGCCAGCAGTTCCTCGGACAGGGTGAATTCACCCCTCCACTTT
>TRBD1|TRBV4-3|15|many|TRBJ1-4
CASSLTGQGLVKLFF
TGCGCCAGCAGCCTTACGGGACAGGGATTGGTAAAACTGTTTTTT
>TRBD1|TRBV29-1|12|many|TRBJ1-5
CSVGQGGQPQHF
TGCAGCGTTGGACAGGGAGGCCAGCCCCAGCATTTT
>NA|TRBV7-2|14|medium-sized|TRBJ1-2
CASSLNAPNYGYTF
TGTGCCAGCAGCTTAAACGCTCCTAACTATGGCTACACCTTC
>TRBD2|TRBV30|15|medium-sized|TRBJ2-1
CAWSPGLAGSYEQFF
TGTGCCTGGAGCCCAGGACTAGCGGGGTCCTATGAGCAGTTCTTC
>NA|TRBV28|11|NA|TRBJ2-2
CASSFSGEPFF
TGTGCCAGCAGTTTCTCCGGGGAGCCGTTTTTT
>NA|TRBV14|13|many|TRBJ1-1
CASSQNRDTEAFF
TGTGCCAGCAGCCAGAACAGGGACACTGAAGCTTTCTTT
>TRBD1|TRBV4-2|19|many|TRBJ1-5
CASSHSPGTAGYSNQPQHF
TGTGCCAGCAGCCACTCCCCAGGGACAGCCGGTTATAGCAATCAGCCCCAGCATTTT
>TRBD2|TRBV4-3|16|many|TRBJ2-7
CASSQSTSGGPYEQYF
TGCGCCAGCAGCCAATCTACTAGCGGGGGCCCCTACGAGCAGTACTTC